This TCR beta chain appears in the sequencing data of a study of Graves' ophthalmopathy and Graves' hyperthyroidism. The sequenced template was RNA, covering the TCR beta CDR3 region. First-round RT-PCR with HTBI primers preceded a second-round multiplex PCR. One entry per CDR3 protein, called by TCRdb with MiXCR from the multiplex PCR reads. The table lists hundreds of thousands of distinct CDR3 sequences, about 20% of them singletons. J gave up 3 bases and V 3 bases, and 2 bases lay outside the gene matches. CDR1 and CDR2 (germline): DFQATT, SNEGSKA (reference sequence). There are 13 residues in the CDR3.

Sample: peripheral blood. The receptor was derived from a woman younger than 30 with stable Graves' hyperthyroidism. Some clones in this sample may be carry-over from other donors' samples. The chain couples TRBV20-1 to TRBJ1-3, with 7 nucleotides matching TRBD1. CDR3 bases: TGCAGTGCTAGGCCAGGGGGTGGAAACACCATATATTTT. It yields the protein CSARPGGGNTIYF.